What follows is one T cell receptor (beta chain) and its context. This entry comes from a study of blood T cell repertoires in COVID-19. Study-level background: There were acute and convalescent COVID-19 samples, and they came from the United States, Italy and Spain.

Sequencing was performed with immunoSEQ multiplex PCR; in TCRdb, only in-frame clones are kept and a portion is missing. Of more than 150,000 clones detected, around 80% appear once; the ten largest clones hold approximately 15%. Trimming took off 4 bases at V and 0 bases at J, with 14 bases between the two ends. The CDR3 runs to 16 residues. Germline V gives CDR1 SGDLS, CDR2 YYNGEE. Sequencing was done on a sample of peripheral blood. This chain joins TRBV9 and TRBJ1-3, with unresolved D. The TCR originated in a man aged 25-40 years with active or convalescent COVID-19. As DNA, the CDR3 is TGTGCCAGCAGCTCCAGCCTAGGAAGCTCTGGAAACACCATATATTTT. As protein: CASSSSLGSSGNTIYF.